This passage covers 15 T cell receptor beta chains from one sample sequenced in a study of a mutant IDH1 vaccine in newly diagnosed glioma. Some clones are missing from TCRdb's copy, which holds only in-frame ones; the method was immunoSEQ multiplex PCR. The sample has 30,000 to 40,000 clones; 65% to 85% are singletons. What these receptors recognize is not known. Time point meaning: week 11, during vaccination. Vaccination comprised doses that each held 300 ug of mutant IDH1 20-mer peptide, plus topical imiquimod. The specimen was PBMCs, collected from a glioma patient whose treatment included an IDH1 peptide vaccine. These receptors were taken from a man between 35 and 55 years old with glioma.

V and J are TRBV10-3 and TRBJ2-5; D is unclear. Between the trimmed V and J ends, which lost 1 base and 0 bases, there was a span of 6 bases. The CDR3 length is 14 residues. Germline V gene lookup returns CDR1 ENHRY and CDR2 SYGVKD. Written as DNA, the CDR3 is TGTGCCATCAGTGAGTATGTAGACCAAGAGACCCAGTACTTC. This translates into CAISEYVDQETQYF.

The CDR3: CAISEDWGDTEAFF. The CDR3 bases are TGTGCCATCAGTGAGGATTGGGGCGACACTGAAGCTTTCTTT. This chain joins TRBV10-3 and TRBJ1-1; D might be TRBD1 (5 bases). Trimming removed 2 bases at V and 3 bases at J, with 10 bases between. Germline V gene lookup returns CDR1 ENHRY and CDR2 SYGVKD. The CDR3 runs 14 residues.

J is TRBJ1-1 and V is TRBV6-5, with TRBD1 matching 8 bases. Germline CDR1 reads MNHEY; CDR2 reads SVGAGI. V was pared by 7 bases and J by 4 bases, with 5 bases of the junction left unmatched. The CDR3 covers 13 residues. CDR3 sequence (DNA): TGTGCCAGCACCACCACAGGGGGCACTGAAGCTTTCTTT. It codes for CASTTTGGTEAFF.

The J gene is TRBJ2-4, the V gene TRBV4-1, with 13 bases aligning to TRBD2. This CDR3 region has 18 residues. Germline assignment: CDR1 MGHRA and CDR2 YSYEKL. With V trimmed by 4 bases and J by 8 bases, 14 bases remained unmatched. This CDR3 reads CASSRRLAGGLPRDIQYF. The CDR3 DNA reads as TGCGCCAGCAGCCGGAGACTAGCGGGAGGCTTACCGCGAGACATTCAGTACTTC.

The rearrangement uses TRBV7-9 and TRBJ2-5; TRBD2 aligns across 15 bases. Germline V gene lookup returns CDR1 SEHNR and CDR2 FQNEAQ (reference sequence). The CDR3 sequence is 17 residues long. Trimming took 5 bases from V and 5 from J; bases not matched to a gene: 9. In DNA, the CDR3 is TGTGCCAGCAGCCCAAGGACTAGCGGGAGGGCCGGGGAGACCCAGTACTTC. Its translation is CASSPRTSGRAGETQYF. The full variable domain, with the rest looked up from reference TRBV7-9 and TRBJ2-5, is DTGVSQNPRHKITKRGQNVTFRCDPISEHNRLYWYRQTLGQGPEFLTYFQNEAQLEKSRLLSDRFSAERPKGSFSTLEIQRTEQGDSAMYLCASSPRTSGRAGETQYFGPGTRLLVL.

The rearrangement uses TRBV7-2 and TRBJ2-1; 16 bases are shared with TRBD2. After removal of 6 bases from V and 9 bases from J, the junction contained 17 bases not matched to a gene. CDR1 SGHTA and CDR2 FQGNSA come from the germline V gene. The CDR3 covers 19 residues. Written as DNA, the CDR3 is TGTGCCAGCAGGCCGGGACTAGCGGGAGGGGGCATGTTAGGGGGTGAGCAGTTCTTC. This encodes CASRPGLAGGGMLGGEQFF.

V usage is TRBV6-5 and J usage is TRBJ1-2, with 7 bases fitting TRBD1. The length of the CDR3 is 14 residues. The V gene end was trimmed by 8 bases and the J gene end by 2 bases; junction bases not matched to a gene: 8. From germline, CDR1 is MNHEY and CDR2 SVGAGI. CDR3 residues: CASSGARGNYGYTF. CDR3 nucleotides: TGTGCCAGCTCCGGGGCCAGGGGGAACTATGGCTACACCTTC.

This clone was found once. The chain carries TRBV7-2 and TRBJ2-7, with D perhaps matching TRBD2 (5 bases). V was pared by 3 bases and J by 3 bases, with 6 bases between. Germline V lookup: CDR1 SGHTA, CDR2 FQGNSA. The CDR3 contains 12 residues. CDR3 loop: CASSFGLYEQYF. In nucleotides, the CDR3 is TGTGCCAGCAGCTTCGGACTCTACGAGCAGTACTTC.

This sequence joins TRBV5-5 and TRBJ1-3, with D unclear. From germline, CDR1 is SGHKS and CDR2 YYEKEE (reference sequence). This CDR3 is 19 amino acids long. V was cut by 3 bases and J by 0 bases, with 22 bases left in between. The CDR3 coding sequence is TGTGCCAGCAGCTGGGCCGCAGGAGCCTTCTCGAGCTCTGGAAACACCATATATTTT. Amino acid sequence: CASSWAAGAFSSSGNTIYF.

The V gene is TRBV5-1, the J gene TRBJ2-5, with 13 bases identical to TRBD2. From germline, CDR1 is SGHRS and CDR2 YFSETQ. V was pared by 3 bases and J by 7 bases, with 6 bases of the junction left unmatched. This CDR3 contains 15 residues. The CDR3 bases are TGCGCCAGCAGCTCCACTAGCGGGAGGGCCTCGACCCAGTACTTC. Translation gives CASSSTSGRASTQYF.

The chain uses TRBV20-1 and TRBJ1-1; a possible D gene is TRBD1 (5 bases). This CDR3 spans 11 amino acids. Trimming took 6 bases from V and 6 from J, leaving 11 bases between them. Germline CDR1 DFQATT, CDR2 SNEGSKA (reference sequence). The CDR3 region has the DNA TGCAGTGCCAGGACGGGGCCTGAAGCTTTCTTT. As protein: CSARTGPEAFF.

The V gene is TRBV27, the J gene TRBJ2-2; 9 bases fit TRBD2. The CDR3 contains 16 residues. Looked up from germline, CDR1 is MNHEY and CDR2 is SMNVEV (reference sequence). The ends lost 4 bases at V and 5 bases at J; junction bases unmatched: 8. The CDR3 DNA is TGTGCCAGCAGTTACATAGCGGGAGCGGAGACCGGGGAGCTGTTTTTT. It yields the protein CASSYIAGAETGELFF.

This chain links TRBV4-2 with TRBJ1-5; D gene uncertain. V shed 1 base and J shed 0 bases, with 7 bases lying between them. The CDR3 is 15 residues long. Per the germline V gene, CDR1 is LGHNA and CDR2 is YNFKEQ. CDR3 in DNA: TGTGCCAGCAGCCAAGGGACGGGTAGCAATCAGCCCCAGCATTTT. Residues: CASSQGTGSNQPQHF.

The genes are TRBV5-6 and TRBJ2-2; 11 bases agree with TRBD2. CDR3 length: 19 residues. The J segment lost 4 bases and the V segment lost 0 bases, leaving 11 bases of the junction unmatched. Germline lookup yields CDR1 SGHDT and CDR2 YYEEEE. The CDR3 nucleotides read TGTGCCAGCAGCTTGGATGGTAGCGGGAGGGCCTGGGGCACCGGGGAGCTGTTTTTT. Amino acid sequence: CASSLDGSGRAWGTGELFF.

This rearrangement joins TRBV9 to TRBJ2-7, with a weak D call TRBD1 (5 bases). CDR1 and CDR2 (germline): SGDLS, YYNGEE. With 4 bases removed from V and 0 bases from J, the gap between germline ends came to 14 bases. The CDR3 runs to 15 residues. Here the CDR3 reads CASSQGTASSYEQYF. The CDR3 nucleotides are TGTGCCAGCAGCCAGGGAACGGCTTCCTCCTACGAGCAGTACTTC. Full variable domain (remainder filled in from reference TRBV9 and TRBJ2-7): DSGVTQTPKHLITATGQRVTLRCSPRSGDLSVYWYQQSLDQGLQFLIQYYNGEERAKGNILERFSAQQFPDLHSELNLSSLELGDSALYFCASSQGTASSYEQYFGPGTRLTVT.